Following are 18 T cell receptor beta chains from one sample sequenced in a study of vaccination and CD4 T cells after COVID-19. Indicated treatment: approximately 11-day PBMC culture with coronavirus spike peptide pools or control peptides (ViraFEST assay). These receptors have no known antigen. Researchers used the Oncomine TCR Beta short-read assay to sequence DNA from cultured CD4+ T cells. MiXCR, run by TCRdb on the PCR reads, gives a single entry per CDR3 protein. The sample records tens of thousands of distinct CDR3 sequences, about three fifths being singletons. Sequencing was done on a sample of CD4+ T cells from blood, cultured in vitro. The receptors come from a human donor who had recovered from COVID-19.

CDR3 loop: CASSVSKQPQHF. For the CDR3, the DNA is TGTGCCAGCAGTGTATCCAAGCAGCCCCAGCATTTT. The chain carries TRBV6-1 and TRBJ1-5, with D uncertain. Germline V gene sequence: CDR1 MNHNS, CDR2 SASEGT. The CDR3 runs to 12 residues. Trimming took off 4 bases at V and 7 bases at J, with 8 bases between the two ends.

This clonotype was counted only a few times. The V and J genes are TRBV20-1 and TRBJ1-5; D is perhaps TRBD1 (5 bases). V shed 3 bases and J shed 0 bases, with 9 bases lying between them. The CDR3 loop spans 14 amino acids. Looked up from germline, CDR1 is DFQATT and CDR2 is SNEGSKA (reference sequence). The CDR3 protein is CSASGGVSNQPQHF. CDR3 in DNA: TGCAGTGCTAGCGGAGGGGTTAGCAATCAGCCCCAGCATTTT.

The chain links TRBV7-2 to TRBJ2-2; 9 nucleotides line up with TRBD1. Unmatched junction bases numbered 8, after V lost 4 bases and J lost 5 bases. Germline V gene data show CDR1 as SGHTA and CDR2 as FQGNSA. This CDR3 has 16 residues. CDR3 sequence: CASSSNRGRWTGELFF. CDR3 DNA: TGTGCCAGCAGCTCGAACAGGGGGCGGTGGACCGGGGAGCTGTTTTTT.

The sample holds one count of this clonotype. The rearrangement joins TRBV5-4 to TRBJ1-2; 7 bases fit TRBD1. Germline V gene data show CDR1 as SGHNT and CDR2 as YYREEE (reference sequence). CDR3 size: 14 residues. V shed 0 bases and J 6 bases; nucleotides not matched to a gene: 5. This CDR3 reads CASSLDRGVNGYTF. The DNA of the CDR3 is TGTGCCAGCAGCTTGGACAGGGGAGTTAATGGCTACACCTTC.

This clonotype occurred a few times. The genes are TRBV6-1 and TRBJ2-2; 9 nucleotides agree with TRBD1. Per germline, CDR1 MNHNS and CDR2 SASEGT. This CDR3 region has 15 residues. V trimming: 7 bases; J trimming: 0 bases; junction bases outside the gene matches: 3. CDR3 in amino acids: CASNRDRANTGELFF. CDR3 nucleotide sequence: TGTGCCAGCAACAGGGACAGGGCGAACACCGGGGAGCTGTTTTTT.

A few counts support this clonotype. This chain uses TRBV7-6 with TRBJ2-3, with 11 bases lining up with TRBD2. Germline values: CDR1 SGHVS, CDR2 FNYEAQ. V lost 5 bases, J lost 0 bases, and 4 bases stayed unmatched. The CDR3 sequence is 16 residues long. The CDR3 reads CASSIRTSGSTDTQYF. In DNA, the CDR3 is TGTGCCAGCAGCATACGGACTAGCGGGAGCACAGATACGCAGTATTTT.

By its share, this clonotype is medium-sized. This chain uses TRBV7-8 with TRBJ1-2, with TRBD1 matching over 10 bases. The CDR3 spans 21 residues. The V gene end was trimmed by 1 base and the J gene end by 0 bases; junction bases not matched to a gene: 17. Germline V CDR1 and CDR2: SGHVS, FQNEAQ. This CDR3 is CASSLGRTSGQGPDSNYGYTF. The CDR3 DNA follows: TGTGCCAGCAGCTTAGGTCGGACTTCGGGACAGGGGCCAGATTCTAACTATGGCTACACCTTC.

The chain employs TRBV6-1 and TRBJ1-5; possibly TRBD1 for D (5 bases). The CDR3 covers 14 residues. Germline lookup yields CDR1 MNHNS and CDR2 SASEGT. Trimming pared 8 bases from V and 1 base from J, leaving 12 bases between. This CDR3 reads CASGGRASNQPQHF. CDR3 coding DNA: TGTGCCAGCGGGGGGAGGGCAAGCAATCAGCCCCAGCATTTT.

The J gene is TRBJ1-5, the V gene TRBV2, with D unclear. The V and J ends lost 2 bases and 7 bases respectively, with 12 bases between them. The germline CDR1 and CDR2 sequences are SNHLY and FYNNEI. CDR3 length: 14 amino acids. In DNA, the CDR3 is TGTGCCAGCAGTGAATTTGGGATAGGGCAGCCCCAGCATTTT. Its protein product is CASSEFGIGQPQHF.

This chain connects TRBV20-1 to TRBJ1-2; a weak D match, TRBD1 (5 bases). Trimming took off 5 bases at V and 4 bases at J, with 11 bases between the two ends. The CDR3 covers 12 residues. CDR1 and CDR2 from the germline V gene are DFQATT and SNEGSKA (reference sequence). Here the CDR3 DNA reads TGCAGTGCTGGCAGGGAAACCTATGGCTACACCTTC. Its protein product is CSAGRETYGYTF.

This clonotype was seen just once. This chain uses TRBV12-3 or TRBV12-4 with TRBJ2-5, with D unresolved. The CDR3 has 15 residues. With 3 bases removed from V and 4 bases from J, the gap between germline ends came to 15 bases. CDR3 bases: TGTGCCAGCAGTTTCCCCCCCATTCTGGCAGAGACCCAGTACTTC. Encoded protein: CASSFPPILAETQYF.

This clonotype was seen only once. This chain uses TRBV7-2 with TRBJ1-1; 7 positions agree with TRBD1. This CDR3 region has 16 residues. The germline gives CDR1 SGHTA, CDR2 FQGNSA. V shed 1 base and J 1 base; nucleotides not matched to a gene: 6. The CDR3: CASSLGIRTGNTEAFF. Written as DNA, the CDR3 is TGTGCCAGCAGCTTAGGGATTCGGACAGGGAACACTGAAGCTTTCTTT.

The chain couples TRBV10-3 to TRBJ1-1; TRBD1 might be the D (6 bases). Germline CDR1 and CDR2: ENHRY and SYGVKD. V lost 4 bases and J 4 bases, leaving 10 bases between the germline ends. The CDR3 loop spans 13 amino acids. CDR3 loop: CAISVQGGTEAFF. The CDR3 region has the DNA TGTGCCATCAGTGTACAGGGAGGCACTGAAGCTTTCTTT.

The chain carries TRBV6-1 and TRBJ1-3; D gene uncertain. V shed 4 bases and J shed 2 bases, with 3 bases lying between them. The CDR3 is made up of 12 amino acids. CDR1 and CDR2 (germline): MNHNS, SASEGT. In nucleotides, the CDR3 is TGTGCCAGCAGTGCTGCTGGAAACACCATATATTTT. Amino acid sequence: CASSAAGNTIYF.

The chain joins TRBV27 to TRBJ2-2; TRBD2 might be the D (5 bases). The germline V and J ends were trimmed by 6 bases and 3 bases, with 8 bases remaining between them. The CDR3 runs 13 residues. Germline assignment: CDR1 MNHEY and CDR2 SMNVEV (reference sequence). Written as DNA, the CDR3 is TGTGCCAGCAGGGGCGGGCACACCGGGGAGCTGTTTTTT. It specifies CASRGGHTGELFF.

This clonotype has only one observation. The J gene is TRBJ1-1, the V gene TRBV28; 7 nucleotides match TRBD1. V trimming: 2 bases; J trimming: 0 bases; junction bases outside the gene matches: 9. Germline V gene sequence: CDR1 MDHEN, CDR2 SYDVKM. The CDR3 spans 17 residues. The CDR3 loop reads CASSLIAGGSMNTEAFF. The DNA for the CDR3 is TGTGCCAGCAGTTTAATCGCAGGGGGGAGCATGAACACTGAAGCTTTCTTT.

J is TRBJ1-5 and V is TRBV28, with TRBD1 as a possible D gene (5 bases). This CDR3 is 14 amino acids long. V was pared by 3 bases and J by 1 base, with 7 bases between. CDR1 is MDHEN, CDR2 SYDVKM, per germline. CDR3 residues: CASSFYRSNQPQHF. CDR3 coding DNA: TGTGCCAGCAGTTTCTACAGGAGCAATCAGCCCCAGCATTTT.

The chain is built from TRBV5-1 and TRBJ2-3; 8 bases map to TRBD2. The CDR3 covers 17 residues. Germline CDR1 is SGHRS and CDR2 is YFSETQ. The V and J ends lost 3 bases and 0 bases, in that order; junction bases with no gene match: 9. The CDR3 region has the DNA TGCGCCAGCAGCTATAGCTTCCAGCGGGAGAGCACAGATACGCAGTATTTT. The encoded protein is CASSYSFQRESTDTQYF. Full variable domain (rest looked up from reference TRBV5-1 and TRBJ2-3): KAGVTQTPRYLIKTRGQQVTLSCSPISGHRSVSWYQQTPGQGLQFLFEYFSETQRNKGNFPGRFSGRQFSNSRSEMNVSTLELGDSALYLCASSYSFQRESTDTQYFGPGTRLTVL.